The next 17 T cell receptor beta chains were all read from a single sample in a study of blood T cell repertoires in COVID-19. Sequenced by immunoSEQ multiplex PCR; TCRdb stores in-frame clones only, minus some. This sample has 200,000 or so clones; about nine tenths occur once, and the top ten carry roughly 2%. Source material: peripheral blood. The source of these receptors is a man between 65 and 85 years old with active or convalescent COVID-19.

J is TRBJ1-2 and V is TRBV6-5, with 7 bases matching TRBD1. With V trimmed by 2 bases and J by 4 bases, 4 bases remained unmatched. Per germline, CDR1 MNHEY and CDR2 SVGAGI. The CDR3 has 14 residues. This CDR3 is CASSYQGGRYGYTF. DNA for the CDR3: TGTGCCAGCAGTTACCAAGGGGGCCGCTATGGCTACACCTTC.

This chain joins TRBV20-1 and TRBJ2-7, with 8 bases aligning to TRBD1. From germline, CDR1 is DFQATT and CDR2 SNEGSKA (reference sequence). The V and J ends lost 6 bases and 6 bases, in that order; junction bases with no gene match: 4. The CDR3 loop spans 11 amino acids. CDR3 coding DNA: TGCAGTGCCCTGACAGGGGTCGAGCAGTACTTC. Translation gives CSALTGVEQYF.

The chain joins TRBV19 to TRBJ2-5; 12 positions match TRBD2. In germline, CDR1 is LNHDA, CDR2 SQIVND (reference sequence). Trimming took 6 bases from V and 4 from J; bases not matched to a gene: 6. The CDR3 consists of 15 residues. The CDR3 protein is CASSFGLAGRETQYF. CDR3 coding DNA: TGTGCCAGTAGCTTCGGACTAGCGGGGCGAGAGACCCAGTACTTC.

This chain connects TRBV6-2 or TRBV6-3 to TRBJ2-1, with TRBD1 identical over 7 bases. The CDR3 contains 17 residues. The trim removed 2 bases at V and 5 bases at J, leaving 12 bases unmatched. Germline lookup yields CDR1 MNHEY and CDR2 SVGEGT. The CDR3 DNA follows: TGTGCCAGCAGTTACCAGGGAGACAGGGTCAGGGACAATGAGCAGTTCTTC. This codes for CASSYQGDRVRDNEQFF.

The V call is TRBV27, the J call TRBJ1-5, with 7 bases fitting TRBD1. The germline CDR1 and CDR2 sequences are MNHEY and SMNVEV (reference sequence). The CDR3 is made up of 16 amino acids. Losses at the gene ends were 4 bases for V and 7 bases for J; bases not matched to a gene: 13. CDR3 nucleotides: TGTGCCAGCAGTTCAACGCCGGACAGGAGGGGCCAGCCCCAGCATTTT. Translation gives CASSSTPDRRGQPQHF.

The chain joins TRBV7-8 to TRBJ2-3, with D unclear. The V and J ends lost 1 base and 2 bases respectively, with 7 bases between them. CDR3 size: 14 residues. Per the germline V gene, CDR1 is SGHVS and CDR2 is FQNEAQ. The CDR3 protein is CASSLDTYTDTQYF. In DNA, the CDR3 is TGTGCCAGCAGCTTAGATACTTACACAGATACGCAGTATTTT.

The table lists this clone with a count of one. The chain combines TRBV18 with TRBJ2-6, with TRBD1 identical over 9 bases. The CDR3 is 18 amino acids. From germline, CDR1 is KGHSH and CDR2 LQKENI. Germline trimming cut 4 bases from V and 0 bases from J; bases unmatched to any gene: 7. The CDR3 DNA reads as TGTGCCAGCTCACGGGCACAGGGGGCACTCTCTGGGGCCAACGTCCTGACTTTC. Translating gives CASSRAQGALSGANVLTF.

The chain couples TRBV20-1 to TRBJ2-5, with 14 nucleotides matching TRBD2. The V and J ends lost 3 bases and 5 bases, in that order; junction bases with no gene match: 5. Germline loops: CDR1 DFQATT, CDR2 SNEGSKA (reference sequence). The CDR3 has 15 amino acids. CDR3 DNA sequence: TGCAGTGCTAGTCGACTAGCGGGAGGGTGGGAGACCCAGTACTTC. Amino acid sequence: CSASRLAGGWETQYF.

J is TRBJ2-7 and V is TRBV7-8, with 12 bases fitting TRBD2. In germline, CDR1 is SGHVS, CDR2 FQNEAQ. The CDR3 consists of 16 residues. Trimming cost V 0 bases and J 4 bases; bases outside gene matches: 4. CDR3 loop: CASSLAGTSGRYEQYF. The DNA for the CDR3 is TGTGCCAGCAGCTTAGCCGGGACTAGCGGGCGTTACGAGCAGTACTTC.

The chain joins TRBV3-1 (or the pseudogene TRBV3-2) to TRBJ1-2; 7 nucleotides line up with TRBD1. Germline trimming cut 3 bases from V and 2 bases from J; bases unmatched to any gene: 12. The CDR3 has 17 residues. Per the germline V gene, CDR1 is LGHDT and CDR2 is YNNKEL (reference sequence). CDR3 loop: CASSHNQGPTGNYGYTF. CDR3 DNA: TGTGCCAGCAGCCACAACCAAGGACCGACAGGGAACTATGGCTACACCTTC.

This chain links TRBV30 with TRBJ2-1; TRBD2 agrees at 8 bases. V gave up 4 bases and J gave up 3 bases; unmatched junction bases: 11. The germline CDR1 and CDR2 sequences are GTSNPN and SVGIG (reference sequence). This CDR3 is 16 amino acids long. CDR3 bases: TGTGCCTGGAACAGGGTGGCGGGGGGATACTACAATGAGCAGTTCTTC. As protein: CAWNRVAGGYYNEQFF. Based on the CDR3 plus reference TRBV30 and TRBJ2-1, the full variable domain is SQTIHQWPATLVQPVGSPLSLECTVEGTSNPNLYWYRQAAGRGLQLLFYSVGIGQISSEVPQNLSASRPQDRQFILSSKKLLLSDSGFYLCAWNRVAGGYYNEQFFGPGTRLTVL.

J is TRBJ1-6 and V is TRBV7-6; 8 bases line up with TRBD1. Losses at the gene ends were 5 bases for V and 1 base for J; bases not matched to a gene: 4. This CDR3 contains 16 residues. Germline CDR1 SGHVS, CDR2 FNYEAQ. Written as DNA, the CDR3 is TGTGCCAGCAGCGGCCGACAGGGGTCCTATAATTCACCCCTCCACTTT. Translating it yields CASSGRQGSYNSPLHF.

This clone was seen just once. The rearrangement uses TRBV6-4 and TRBJ1-4, with a tentative D call TRBD1 (5 bases). V lost 4 bases to trimming and J lost 6 bases, with 15 bases between them. Germline loops: CDR1 MRHNA, CDR2 SNTAGT. The CDR3 has 15 residues. CDR3 DNA: TGTGCCAGCAGTGGGCCCGGGGGAAGAGATGAAAAACTGTTTTTT. Amino acids: CASSGPGGRDEKLFF.

The rearrangement uses TRBV7-2 and TRBJ2-7; no definite D call. This CDR3 is built from 13 residues. The germline V gene encodes CDR1 SGHTA and CDR2 FQGNSA. V was clipped by 5 bases and J by 4 bases, with 12 bases between them. CDR3 loop: CASSPDARYEQYF. Here the CDR3 DNA reads TGTGCCAGCAGCCCGGATGCCAGGTACGAGCAGTACTTC.

V and J are TRBV29-1 and TRBJ2-7; D might be TRBD2 (5 bases). The V end was cut by 3 bases, the J end by 1 base, with 10 bases between. Looked up from germline, CDR1 is SQVTM and CDR2 is ANQGSEA. The CDR3 loop spans 13 amino acids. This chain's CDR3 is CSVDGVGSYEQYF. Here the CDR3 DNA reads TGCAGCGTTGACGGGGTAGGGTCCTACGAGCAGTACTTC.

The chain recombines TRBV6-2 or TRBV6-3 with TRBJ2-1, with 11 bases fitting TRBD2. Losses at the gene ends were 5 bases for V and 3 bases for J; bases not matched to a gene: 6. Germline-derived CDR1 and CDR2 are MNHEY and SVGEGT. The CDR3 is made up of 16 amino acids. The CDR3 bases are TGTGCCAGCAGTCGAAGGGGACTAGCGGTCTACAATGAGCAGTTCTTC. Its protein product is CASSRRGLAVYNEQFF.

This clone showed up just once. The chain joins TRBV19 to TRBJ1-2; D remains unclear. Germline V gene sequence: CDR1 LNHDA, CDR2 SQIVND (reference sequence). The CDR3 is made up of 17 amino acids. Trimming took 5 bases from V and 3 from J, leaving 22 bases between them. The CDR3 here is CASSFDSPGSGYYGYTF. DNA for the CDR3: TGTGCCAGTAGTTTTGATAGCCCCGGGAGCGGATACTATGGCTACACCTTC.